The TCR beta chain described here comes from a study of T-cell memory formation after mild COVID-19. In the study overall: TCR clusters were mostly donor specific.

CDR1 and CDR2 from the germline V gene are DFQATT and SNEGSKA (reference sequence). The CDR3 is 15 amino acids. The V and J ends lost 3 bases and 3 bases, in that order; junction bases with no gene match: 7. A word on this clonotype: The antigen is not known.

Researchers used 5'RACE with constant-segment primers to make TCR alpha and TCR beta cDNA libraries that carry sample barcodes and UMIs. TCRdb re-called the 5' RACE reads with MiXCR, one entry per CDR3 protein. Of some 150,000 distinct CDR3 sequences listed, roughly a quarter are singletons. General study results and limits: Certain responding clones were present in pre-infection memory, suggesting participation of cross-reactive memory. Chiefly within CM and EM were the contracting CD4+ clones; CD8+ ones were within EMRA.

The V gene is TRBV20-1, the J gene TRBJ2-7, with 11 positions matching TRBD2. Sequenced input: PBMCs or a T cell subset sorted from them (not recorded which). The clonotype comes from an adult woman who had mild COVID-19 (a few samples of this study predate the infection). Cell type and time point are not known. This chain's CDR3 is CSAREGTSGYYEQYF. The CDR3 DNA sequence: TGCAGTGCTAGGGAAGGGACTAGCGGATACTACGAGCAGTACTTC.